This entry features one T cell receptor (beta chain) sequence. Its matching antigen is unknown. The CDR3 totals 11 residues. CDR1 GTSNPN and CDR2 SVGIG come from the germline V gene (reference sequence). The ends lost 5 bases at V and 4 bases at J; junction bases unmatched: 0. This entry is derived from a study of T cell responses to AZD1222 COVID-19 vaccine. The study, taken as a whole, reports: Possibly, clonal diversity was underestimated; donors were largely white British and included more females.

Sequenced by immunoSEQ multiplex PCR; TCRdb stores in-frame clones only, minus some. The data contain about 140,000 clones, more than 85% of them seen just once; the ten biggest clones take up roughly 3.5%. This sample comprised peripheral blood, obtained 28 days after the second AZD1222 dose. The J gene is TRBJ1-2, the V gene TRBV30; the match to TRBD1 covers 8 bases. This receptor was taken from an adult who received the AZD1222 COVID-19 vaccine. As DNA, the CDR3 is TGTGCCTGGGGACAGGGCTATGGCTACACCTTC. This codes for CAWGQGYGYTF. Based on the CDR3 plus reference TRBV30 and TRBJ1-2, the full variable domain is SQTIHQWPATLVQPVGSPLSLECTVEGTSNPNLYWYRQAAGRGLQLLFYSVGIGQISSEVPQNLSASRPQDRQFILSSKKLLLSDSGFYLCAWGQGYGYTFGSGTRLTVV.